This T cell receptor (beta chain) is drawn from a study of response to subunit inactivated influenza vaccine. Study outcomes and limitations: The authors suggested that few new T cells are recruited per seasonal influenza vaccination.

Details on this clonotype: Antigen unknown.

One entry per CDR3 protein, called by TCRdb with MiXCR from the RT-PCR reads. The table has around 750,000 distinct CDR3 sequences, less than 25% seen once. The CDR3 sequence is 13 residues long. V was clipped by 6 bases and J by 5 bases, with 13 bases between them. Per the germline V gene, CDR1 is MNHNS and CDR2 is SASEGT. This sequence joins TRBV6-1 and TRBJ1-2; weak D call: TRBD1 (5 bases). Specimen: PBMCs from blood, collected around 5 days after vaccination. The sequence derives from a man aged 45-65 years who received an inactivated influenza vaccine. CDR3 in amino acids: CASRIRPGYGYTF. In DNA, the CDR3 is TGTGCCAGCAGAATACGCCCAGGGTATGGCTACACCTTC.